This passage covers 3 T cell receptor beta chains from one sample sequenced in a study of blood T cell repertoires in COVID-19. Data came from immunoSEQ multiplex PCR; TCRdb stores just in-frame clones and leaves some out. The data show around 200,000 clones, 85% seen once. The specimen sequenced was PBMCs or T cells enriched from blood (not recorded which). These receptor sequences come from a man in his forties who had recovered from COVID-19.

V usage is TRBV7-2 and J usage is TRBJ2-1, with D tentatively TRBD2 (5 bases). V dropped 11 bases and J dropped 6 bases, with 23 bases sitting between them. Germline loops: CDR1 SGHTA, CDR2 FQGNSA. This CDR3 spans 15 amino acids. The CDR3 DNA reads TGTGCCTCCTTCTCGGGGAGCTCTTTTCGCAATGAGCAGTTCTTC. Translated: CASFSGSSFRNEQFF.

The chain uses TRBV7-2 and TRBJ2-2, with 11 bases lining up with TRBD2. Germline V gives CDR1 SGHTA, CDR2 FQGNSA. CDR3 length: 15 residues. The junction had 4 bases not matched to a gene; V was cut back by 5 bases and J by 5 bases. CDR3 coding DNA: TGTGCCAGCAGCGGCGGGACTAGCGGAACCGGGGAGCTGTTTTTT. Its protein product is CASSGGTSGTGELFF.

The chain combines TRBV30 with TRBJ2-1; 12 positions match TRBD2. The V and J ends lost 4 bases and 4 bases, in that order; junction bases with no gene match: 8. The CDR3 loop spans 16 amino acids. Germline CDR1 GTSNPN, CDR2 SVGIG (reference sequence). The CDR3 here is CAWMRAGTSGYNEQFF. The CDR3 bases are TGTGCCTGGATGAGGGCAGGGACTAGCGGGTACAATGAGCAGTTCTTC.